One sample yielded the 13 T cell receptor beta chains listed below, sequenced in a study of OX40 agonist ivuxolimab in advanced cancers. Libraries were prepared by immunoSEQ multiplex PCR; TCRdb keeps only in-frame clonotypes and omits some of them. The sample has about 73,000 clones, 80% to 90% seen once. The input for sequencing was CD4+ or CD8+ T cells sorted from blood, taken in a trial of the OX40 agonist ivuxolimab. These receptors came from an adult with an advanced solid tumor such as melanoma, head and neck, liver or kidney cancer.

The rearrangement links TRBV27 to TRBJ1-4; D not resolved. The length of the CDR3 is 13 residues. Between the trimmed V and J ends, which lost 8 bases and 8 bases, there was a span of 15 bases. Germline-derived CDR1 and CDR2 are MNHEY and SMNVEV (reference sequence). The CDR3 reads CASGSLWREKLFF. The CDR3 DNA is TGTGCCAGCGGGAGTTTATGGAGGGAAAAACTGTTTTTT.

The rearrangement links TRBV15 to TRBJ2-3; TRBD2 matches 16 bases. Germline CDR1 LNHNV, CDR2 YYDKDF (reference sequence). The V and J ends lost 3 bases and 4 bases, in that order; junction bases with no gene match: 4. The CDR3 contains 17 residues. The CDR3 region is CATSRGTSGRVPDTQYF. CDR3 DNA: TGTGCCACCAGCAGGGGGACTAGCGGGAGGGTCCCAGATACGCAGTATTTT.

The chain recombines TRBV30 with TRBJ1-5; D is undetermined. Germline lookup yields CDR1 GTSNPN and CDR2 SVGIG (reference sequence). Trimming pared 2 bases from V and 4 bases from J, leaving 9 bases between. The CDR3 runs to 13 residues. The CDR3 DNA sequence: TGTGCCTGGAGTAGGCCAGAAAATCAGCCCCAGCATTTT. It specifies CAWSRPENQPQHF.

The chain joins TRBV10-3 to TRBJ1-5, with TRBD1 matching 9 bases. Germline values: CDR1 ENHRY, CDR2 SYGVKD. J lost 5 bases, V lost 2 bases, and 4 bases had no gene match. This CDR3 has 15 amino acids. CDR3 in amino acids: CAISEGDRGDQPQHF. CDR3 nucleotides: TGTGCCATCAGTGAGGGTGACAGGGGGGATCAGCCCCAGCATTTT.

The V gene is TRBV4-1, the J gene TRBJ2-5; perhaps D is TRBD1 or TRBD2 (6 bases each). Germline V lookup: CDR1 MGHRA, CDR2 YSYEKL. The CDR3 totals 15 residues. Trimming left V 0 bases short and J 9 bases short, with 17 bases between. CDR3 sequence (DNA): TGCGCCAGCAGCCAAGAAGGGACTGGGGGCGGGCCCCAGTACTTC. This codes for CASSQEGTGGGPQYF.

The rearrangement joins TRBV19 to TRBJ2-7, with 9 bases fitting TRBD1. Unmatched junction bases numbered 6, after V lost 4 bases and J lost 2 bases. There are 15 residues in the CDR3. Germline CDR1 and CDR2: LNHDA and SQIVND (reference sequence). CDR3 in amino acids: CASSRGQGSPYEQYF. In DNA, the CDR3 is TGTGCCAGTAGTAGGGGACAGGGAAGCCCCTACGAGCAGTACTTC.

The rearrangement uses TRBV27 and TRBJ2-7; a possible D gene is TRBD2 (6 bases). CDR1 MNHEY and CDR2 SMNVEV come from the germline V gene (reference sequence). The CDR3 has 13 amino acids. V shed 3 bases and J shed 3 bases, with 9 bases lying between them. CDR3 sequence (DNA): TGTGCCAGCAGTTTTGGGGGGTTCTACGAGCAGTACTTC. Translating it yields CASSFGGFYEQYF.

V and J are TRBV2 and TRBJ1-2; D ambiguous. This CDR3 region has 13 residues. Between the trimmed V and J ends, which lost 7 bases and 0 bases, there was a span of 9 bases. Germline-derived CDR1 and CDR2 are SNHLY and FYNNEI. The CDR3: CASNSNSNYGYTF. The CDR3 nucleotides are TGTGCCAGCAATTCTAATTCTAACTATGGCTACACCTTC.

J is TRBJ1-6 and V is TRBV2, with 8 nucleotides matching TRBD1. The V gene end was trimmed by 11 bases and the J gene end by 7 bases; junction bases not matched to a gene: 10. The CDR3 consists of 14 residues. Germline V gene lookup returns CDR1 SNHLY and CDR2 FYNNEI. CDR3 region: CAGSGTGVNSPLHF. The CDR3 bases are TGTGCCGGGTCAGGGACAGGAGTAAATTCACCCCTCCACTTT. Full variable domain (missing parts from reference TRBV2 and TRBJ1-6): EPEVTQTPSHQVTQMGQEVILRCVPISNHLYFYWYRQILGQKVEFLVSFYNNEISEKSEIFDDQFSVERPDGSNFTLKIRSTKLEDSAMYFCAGSGTGVNSPLHFGNGTRLTVT.

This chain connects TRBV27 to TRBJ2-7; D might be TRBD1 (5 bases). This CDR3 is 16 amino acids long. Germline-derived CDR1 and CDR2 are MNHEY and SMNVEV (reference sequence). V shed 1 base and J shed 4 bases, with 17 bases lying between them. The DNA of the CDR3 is TGTGCCAGCAGTTTATGGCCCCAGGGTCTCCTTTACGAGCAGTACTTC. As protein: CASSLWPQGLLYEQYF.

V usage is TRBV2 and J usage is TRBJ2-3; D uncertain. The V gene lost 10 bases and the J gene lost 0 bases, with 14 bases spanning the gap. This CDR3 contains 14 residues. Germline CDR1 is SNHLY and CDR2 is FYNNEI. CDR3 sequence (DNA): TGTGCCACACAACTAAGGGCTAGCACAGATACGCAGTATTTT. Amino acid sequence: CATQLRASTDTQYF.

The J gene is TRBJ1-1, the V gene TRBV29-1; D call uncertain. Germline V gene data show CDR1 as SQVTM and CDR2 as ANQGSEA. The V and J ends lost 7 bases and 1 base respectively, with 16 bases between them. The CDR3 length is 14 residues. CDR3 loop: CSAGPGRGNTEAFF. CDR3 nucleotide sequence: TGCAGCGCCGGCCCCGGACGGGGGAACACTGAAGCTTTCTTT.

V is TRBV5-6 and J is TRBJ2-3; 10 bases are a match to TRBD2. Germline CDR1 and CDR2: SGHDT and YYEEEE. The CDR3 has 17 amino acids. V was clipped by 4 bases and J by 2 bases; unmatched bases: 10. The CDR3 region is CASSPGLARANTDTQYF. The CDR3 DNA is TGTGCCAGCAGCCCGGGACTAGCGAGAGCGAACACAGATACGCAGTATTTT.